These 30 T cell receptor beta chains came from one sample sequenced in a study of control samples from healthy donors and cancer patients (TCRdb year 2020). Receptors were amplified or captured by the immunoSEQ multiplex PCR assay. In its TCRdb copy, this immuneACCESS table keeps in-frame sequences only and misses some clones. Where compared with another copy, unresolved V genes explain less than half of these, and the others have no known cause. This sample gives roughly 130,000 clones in total; 93% of them show up just once. Of the sample, 1.7% is held by the ten largest clones. Sequencing was done on a sample of PBMCs. These receptor sequences come from a man between 45 and 60 years old with head and neck cancer.

The chain recombines TRBV19 with TRBJ2-6, with D possibly called TRBD1 or TRBD2 (5 bases each). V lost 9 bases and J 0 bases, leaving 6 bases between the germline ends. The CDR3 runs 13 residues. The V gene's germline CDR1 is LNHDA and CDR2 SQIVND (reference sequence). The CDR3 here is CASGASGANVLTF. In DNA form, the CDR3 reads TGTGCCAGCGGGGCCTCTGGGGCCAACGTCCTGACTTTC.

The chain combines TRBV5-1 with TRBJ1-1; 9 bases are a match to TRBD1. CDR3 length: 17 amino acids. In germline, CDR1 is SGHRS, CDR2 YFSETQ. V dropped 0 bases and J dropped 2; count of bases not matched to a gene: 8. The DNA of the CDR3 is TGCGCCAGCAGCTTGGATAAAGGGACAGGGATAAACACTGAAGCTTTCTTT. Its protein product is CASSLDKGTGINTEAFF.

The chain is built from TRBV5-4 and TRBJ1-2, with TRBD1 matching over 9 bases. The CDR3 is made up of 14 amino acids. Germline V CDR1 and CDR2: SGHNT, YYREEE (reference sequence). V shed 3 bases, J shed 2 bases, and the junction held 2 bases outside the gene matches. Here the CDR3 reads CASSSGTGNYGYTF. The CDR3 coding sequence is TGTGCCAGCAGCTCTGGGACAGGGAACTATGGCTACACCTTC.

CDR3 sequence (DNA): TGTGCCAGCAGCTACGGCCAGGGTCTCCACTTGGAGTCCTACGAGCAGTACTTC. Its protein product is CASSYGQGLHLESYEQYF. The chain combines TRBV5-5 with TRBJ2-7; perhaps TRBD1 as D (5 bases). The CDR3 runs 18 residues. CDR1 and CDR2 from the germline V gene are SGHKS and YYEKEE (reference sequence). Trimming removed 3 bases from V and 1 base from J, with 23 bases in between.

The gene calls are TRBV7-3 and TRBJ2-5; D may be TRBD1 (5 bases). The V end lost 3 bases, the J end lost 2 bases, and 7 bases lay between the germline ends. Germline assignment: CDR1 SGHTA and CDR2 FQGTGA. The CDR3 is 13 amino acids. CDR3 sequence (DNA): TGTGCCAGCAGCTTTGGGGCTCAAGAGACCCAGTACTTC. Protein product: CASSFGAQETQYF.

The chain recombines TRBV28 with TRBJ1-2; a weak D match, TRBD1 (6 bases). V lost 3 bases to trimming and J lost 3 bases, with 11 bases between them. From germline, CDR1 is MDHEN and CDR2 SYDVKM. The CDR3 is 14 amino acids. CDR3 loop: CASSFSAGDYGYTF. The CDR3 DNA reads TGTGCCAGCAGTTTCTCGGCAGGGGACTATGGCTACACCTTC.

The chain joins TRBV28 to TRBJ2-3; D remains unclear. Trimming cost V 4 bases and J 2 bases, with 13 bases left between them. This CDR3 comprises 15 residues. Germline loops: CDR1 MDHEN, CDR2 SYDVKM. The CDR3 sequence: CASSSPSPPTDTQYF. The CDR3 DNA follows: TGTGCCAGCAGTTCACCAAGTCCCCCCACAGATACGCAGTATTTT.

The V gene is TRBV18, the J gene TRBJ2-5, with D possibly matching TRBD1 (5 bases). Germline CDR1 and CDR2: KGHSH and LQKENI. The V and J ends lost 3 bases and 2 bases respectively, with 13 bases between them. CDR3 length equals 15 residues. Here the CDR3 reads CASSPVGQIQETQYF. As DNA, the CDR3 is TGTGCCAGCTCACCGGTGGGGCAAATTCAAGAGACCCAGTACTTC.

The rearrangement joins TRBV7-6 to TRBJ1-2, with TRBD1 identical over 7 bases. V was clipped by 7 bases and J by 4 bases; unmatched bases: 9. Per the germline V gene, CDR1 is SGHVS and CDR2 is FNYEAQ. This CDR3 region has 14 residues. The CDR3 DNA is TGTGCCAGCACCACAGGGGCAGCCTCCTATGGCTACACCTTC. Its translation is CASTTGAASYGYTF.

The chain employs TRBV28 and TRBJ1-5; D may be TRBD1 (6 bases). The V gene lost 5 bases and the J gene lost 3 bases, with 17 bases spanning the gap. Germline values: CDR1 MDHEN, CDR2 SYDVKM. The CDR3 is 16 amino acids. The CDR3 here is CASSPQGRGYNQPQHF. The CDR3 coding sequence is TGTGCCAGCAGTCCCCAGGGGAGGGGTTACAATCAGCCCCAGCATTTT. The full variable domain, with the rest looked up from reference TRBV28 and TRBJ1-5, is DVKVTQSSRYLVKRTGEKVFLECVQDMDHENMFWYRQDPGLGLRLIYFSYDVKMKEKGDIPEGYSVSREKKERFSLILESASTNQTSMYLCASSPQGRGYNQPQHFGDGTRLSIL.

This sequence joins TRBV30 and TRBJ2-3, with D possibly TRBD1 on 5 matching bases. CDR3 length: 13 amino acids. Per the germline V gene, CDR1 is GTSNPN and CDR2 is SVGIG (reference sequence). Trimming removed 1 base from V and 4 bases from J, with 9 bases in between. Written as DNA, the CDR3 is TGTGCCTGGAGTGAGGGGTTCCCAGATACGCAGTATTTT. It yields the protein CAWSEGFPDTQYF.

The chain employs TRBV27 and TRBJ1-1; D gene ambiguous. This CDR3 is built from 14 residues. Germline CDR1 is MNHEY and CDR2 is SMNVEV (reference sequence). Trimming removed 3 bases from V and 9 bases from J, with 17 bases in between. The chain's CDR3 is CASSFRFGRLKAFF. CDR3 DNA: TGTGCCAGCAGTTTTCGGTTCGGTAGACTAAAAGCTTTCTTT.

The rearrangement uses TRBV24-1 and TRBJ2-2; 7 bases fit TRBD1. The CDR3 runs to 17 residues. The germline V gene has CDR1 KGHDR and CDR2 SFDVKD. V dropped 0 bases and J dropped 0; count of bases not matched to a gene: 3. The CDR3, as DNA: TGTGCCACCAGTGATTTGAGGACAGGCCCGAACACCGGGGAGCTGTTTTTT. Translating it yields CATSDLRTGPNTGELFF.

The chain links TRBV15 to TRBJ2-3; 8 bases align to TRBD2. The CDR3 extends over 16 amino acids. V was pared by 3 bases and J by 1 base, with 6 bases of the junction left unmatched. Germline V gene data show CDR1 as LNHNV and CDR2 as YYDKDF (reference sequence). CDR3 sequence reads: CATSRLPRGGTDTQYF. The DNA for the CDR3 is TGTGCCACCAGCAGGCTTCCGCGGGGGGGCACAGATACGCAGTATTTT. Looking up the rest from reference TRBV15 and TRBJ2-3 gives the full variable domain: DAMVIQNPRYQVTQFGKPVTLSCSQTLNHNVMYWYQQKSSQAPKLLFHYYDKDFNNEADTPDNFQSRRPNTSFCFLDIRSPGLGDTAMYLCATSRLPRGGTDTQYFGPGTRLTVL.

The rearrangement uses TRBV11-2 and TRBJ2-3, with D possibly called TRBD1 or TRBD2 (6 bases each). Germline assignment: CDR1 SGHAT and CDR2 FQNNGV. V dropped 4 bases and J dropped 6 bases, with 14 bases sitting between them. There are 14 residues in the CDR3. CDR3 sequence: CASSSRQEGDTQYF. As DNA, the CDR3 is TGTGCCAGCAGCTCACGACAGGAGGGGGATACGCAGTATTTT.

The chain recombines TRBV11-2 with TRBJ2-5; D gene uncertain. The CDR3 totals 13 residues. Germline V gene lookup returns CDR1 SGHAT and CDR2 FQNNGV. V lost 3 bases, J lost 0 bases, and 5 bases lay in between. In DNA form, the CDR3 reads TGTGCCAGCAGCTTGATGTACCAAGAGACCCAGTACTTC. Protein: CASSLMYQETQYF.

The rearrangement links TRBV3-1 (or the pseudogene TRBV3-2) to TRBJ1-6; no clear D. The germline gives CDR1 LGHDT, CDR2 YNNKEL (reference sequence). The V and J ends lost 4 bases and 6 bases respectively, with 7 bases between them. The CDR3 extends over 13 amino acids. The CDR3, as DNA: TGTGCCAGCAGCCGGACGGGTAATTCACCCCTCCACTTT. Protein product: CASSRTGNSPLHF.

The sample holds a few counts of this clone. V gene TRBV6-5 combines with J gene TRBJ1-2; TRBD1 matches at 8 bases. The CDR3 runs to 15 residues. Germline CDR1 is MNHEY and CDR2 is SVGAGI. V shed 1 base and J 2 bases; nucleotides not matched to a gene: 3. The CDR3 bases are TGTGCCAGCAGTTACTTGGACAGGGAAAACTATGGCTACACCTTC. Translated: CASSYLDRENYGYTF.

The chain employs TRBV6-2 or TRBV6-3 and TRBJ2-7; D call uncertain. Looked up from germline, CDR1 is MNHEY and CDR2 is SVGEGT. This CDR3 contains 14 residues. The germline V and J ends were trimmed by 6 bases and 5 bases, with 17 bases remaining between them. CDR3 sequence: CASSLTSIRDEQYF. The CDR3, as DNA: TGTGCCAGCAGCCTAACCTCCATTCGAGACGAGCAGTACTTC.

The chain combines TRBV28 with TRBJ1-2, with TRBD1 identical over 9 bases. Germline CDR1 and CDR2: MDHEN and SYDVKM. J was trimmed by 6 bases and V by 8 bases; bases with no gene match: 4. The CDR3 is made up of 12 amino acids. CDR3 sequence (DNA): TGTGCCAGCGGGGACAGGGTCAATGGCTACACCTTC. This sequence encodes CASGDRVNGYTF.

The J gene is TRBJ2-5, the V gene TRBV13; TRBD2 agrees at 13 bases. V dropped 5 bases and J dropped 1; count of bases not matched to a gene: 1. The CDR3 spans 15 residues. Germline V gene lookup returns CDR1 PRHDT and CDR2 FYEKMQ (reference sequence). CDR3 sequence (DNA): TGTGCCAGCAGCAGACTAGCGGGGGGCCAAGAGACCCAGTACTTC. Amino acid sequence: CASSRLAGGQETQYF.

The chain employs TRBV11-1 and TRBJ1-1, with D hard to call. The CDR3 consists of 14 residues. Germline V gene lookup returns CDR1 SGHAT and CDR2 FQDESV (reference sequence). V gave up 2 bases and J gave up 0 bases, with 7 bases separating them. Here the CDR3 reads CASSLNLVNTEAFF. CDR3 in DNA: TGTGCCAGCAGCTTAAATTTGGTGAACACTGAAGCTTTCTTT.

The chain has TRBV3-1 (or the pseudogene TRBV3-2) and TRBJ1-2; D unclear. This CDR3 comprises 14 residues. Germline V gives CDR1 LGHDT, CDR2 YNNKEL (reference sequence). Trimming took 1 base from V and 4 from J, leaving 10 bases between them. The CDR3 loop is CASSQAASSYGYTF. CDR3 nucleotide sequence: TGTGCCAGCAGCCAAGCGGCCAGTTCCTATGGCTACACCTTC.

The rearrangement uses TRBV7-9 and TRBJ1-6; D is uncertain. CDR1 and CDR2 (germline): SEHNR, FQNEAQ (reference sequence). V was trimmed by 5 bases and J by 6 bases, leaving 14 bases between them. CDR3 length equals 15 residues. The CDR3 region has the DNA TGTGCCAGCAGCCTACTCTATGGGCCTAATTCACCCCTCCACTTT. Its translation is CASSLLYGPNSPLHF. Filled out from reference TRBV7-9 and TRBJ1-6, the complete variable domain reads DTGVSQNPRHKITKRGQNVTFRCDPISEHNRLYWYRQTLGQGPEFLTYFQNEAQLEKSRLLSDRFSAERPKGSFSTLEIQRTEQGDSAMYLCASSLLYGPNSPLHFGNGTRLTVT.

The chain couples TRBV7-2 to TRBJ2-3; D uncertain. The CDR3 extends over 15 amino acids. V gave up 2 bases and J gave up 0 bases, with 9 bases separating them. CDR1 is SGHTA, CDR2 FQGNSA, per germline. The CDR3 is CASSLSLGSTDTQYF. Here the CDR3 DNA reads TGTGCCAGCAGCTTAAGTCTAGGGAGCACAGATACGCAGTATTTT.

The chain employs TRBV5-1 and TRBJ2-7, with 7 bases fitting TRBD1. V lost 5 bases and J lost 4; bases outside the gene matches: 6. The CDR3 is 13 residues long. Germline values: CDR1 SGHRS, CDR2 YFSETQ. DNA for the CDR3: TGCGCCAGCAGTCGGGACAGCCTTTACGAGCAGTACTTC. Translated: CASSRDSLYEQYF.

The chain links TRBV7-9 to TRBJ1-3, with a weak D call TRBD1 (5 bases). The CDR3 runs to 15 residues. V was clipped by 6 bases and J by 1 base, with 13 bases between them. CDR1 SEHNR and CDR2 FQNEAQ come from the germline V gene (reference sequence). CDR3 residues: CASSLTRGSGNTIYF. CDR3 sequence (DNA): TGTGCCAGCAGTTTGACTCGGGGGTCTGGAAACACCATATATTTT.

The chain is built from TRBV27 and TRBJ2-1, with a tentative D call TRBD2 (5 bases). Between the trimmed V and J ends, which lost 3 bases and 12 bases, there was a span of 9 bases. Germline values: CDR1 MNHEY, CDR2 SMNVEV (reference sequence). The CDR3 spans 11 residues. CDR3 sequence: CASSFGAGQFF. CDR3 DNA sequence: TGTGCCAGCAGTTTCGGTGCGGGGCAGTTCTTC.

This rearrangement joins TRBV7-2 to TRBJ2-1, with TRBD1 identical over 9 bases. The CDR3 sequence is 15 residues long. J lost 4 bases, V lost 5 bases, and 6 bases had no gene match. Germline V CDR1 and CDR2: SGHTA, FQGNSA. CDR3 sequence (DNA): TGTGCCAGCAGCCCTGCCGGGACAGGGTACAATGAGCAGTTCTTC. This sequence encodes CASSPAGTGYNEQFF.

This chain connects TRBV19 to TRBJ1-2; D not resolved. Trimming removed 5 bases at V and 2 bases at J, with 21 bases between. Germline V gene lookup returns CDR1 LNHDA and CDR2 SQIVND (reference sequence). CDR3 length: 17 residues. This chain's CDR3 is CASSSPLTGRWNYGYTF. CDR3 DNA sequence: TGTGCCAGTAGTTCACCTCTCACCGGGCGATGGAACTATGGCTACACCTTC.